The 5 T cell receptor beta chains presented below share a single source sample, sequenced in a study of breast tumors, draining lymph nodes, adjacent tissues. TCRdb re-called the multiplex PCR reads with MiXCR, one entry per CDR3 protein. The sample lists about 140,000 distinct CDR3 sequences, roughly 33% occurring once. Breast cancer patients provided tissue from their axillary draining lymph nodes. The sequenced sample was axillary lymph node tissue. Receptors originate from a female donor with breast cancer. Some clones in this sample may be carry-over from other donors' samples.

This clonotype was recorded only once. The CDR3 nucleotides read TGTGCCAGCAGCTTGTGGGGCACGGGGCCGGAGACCCAGTACTTC. Translation gives CASSLWGTGPETQYF. This chain uses TRBV5-8 with TRBJ2-5; D might be TRBD1 or TRBD2, each matching 5 bases. There are 15 residues in the CDR3. Germline V gives CDR1 SGHTS, CDR2 YDEGEE. V was cut by 1 base and J by 5 bases, with 15 bases left in between.

This clonotype was detected a few times. This clone may be a read error of a much larger clone one base away. The V and J genes are TRBV7-2 and TRBJ2-7; no reliable D call. From germline, CDR1 is SGHTA and CDR2 FQGNSA. CDR3 size: 15 residues. Written as DNA, the CDR3 is TGTGCCAGCAGCTTATTCCACACTTCAACCTACGAGCAGCACTTC. This translates into CASSLFHTSTYEQHF.

At least ten counts were recorded for this clonotype. The chain carries TRBV5-1 and TRBJ1-2; 12 bases are a match to TRBD1. The V segment lost 3 bases and the J segment 8 bases; nucleotides outside the gene matches: 11. Per germline, CDR1 SGHRS and CDR2 YFSETQ. The CDR3 is 16 amino acids. The CDR3 spells CASSSQPGQGAGGYTF. CDR3 DNA: TGCGCCAGCAGCTCGCAACCGGGACAGGGGGCGGGAGGCTACACCTTC.

Comments on this clonotype: A much larger clone sits a single nucleotide away, making a read error possible. The CDR3 here is CASSSLQGRSGELLF. CDR3 sequence (DNA): TGTGCCAGCAGTTCCTTACAGGGGCGGAGCGGGGAGCTGCTTTTT. The J gene is TRBJ2-2, the V gene TRBV6-5; D tentatively reads TRBD1 or TRBD2 (7 bases each). Germline assignment: CDR1 MNHEY and CDR2 SVGAGI. CDR3 size: 15 residues.

This clonotype came up many times. Being one base from a much bigger clone, this may be a read error. The rearrangement links TRBV2 to TRBJ1-2; D is ambiguous. This CDR3 contains 13 residues. Germline CDR1 reads SNHLY; CDR2 reads FYNNEI. Trimming removed 2 bases from V and 4 bases from J, with 8 bases in between. The CDR3 reads CASSESRSYGYTF. CDR3 in DNA: TGTGCCAGCAGTGAATCGCGAAGCTATGGCTACACCTTC. Full variable domain (missing parts from reference TRBV2 and TRBJ1-2): EPEVTQTPSHQVTQMGQEVILRCVPISNHLYFYWYRQILGQKVEFLVSFYNNEISEKSEIFDDQFSVERPDGSNFTLKIRSTKLEDSAMYFCASSESRSYGYTFGSGTRLTVV.